This TCR beta chain appears in the sequencing data of a study of lymphopenia after photon versus proton radiotherapy. Findings and caveats of the study: Relative stability marked proton patients; photon patients lost diversity and naive cells. Authors raise, but do not show, better survival with proton therapy. Larger post-nadir TCR diversity loss correlated inversely with survival in deceased patients.

Libraries were prepared by immunoSEQ multiplex PCR; TCRdb keeps only in-frame clonotypes and omits some of them. Here the sample spans roughly 45,000 clones, 85% being singletons. CDR1 is MGHRA and CDR2 is YSYEKL in the germline V gene. The V and J ends lost 4 bases and 7 bases respectively, with 11 bases between them. The CDR3 runs to 13 residues. This clone has just one count. Its antigen is unknown. The input for sequencing was peripheral blood, taken from a patient treated with photon-based radiotherapy. J is TRBJ1-5 and V is TRBV4-1; D ambiguous. The TCR comes from a middle-aged man with gastric cancer. This CDR3 is CASSPRVGQPQHF. The CDR3 coding sequence is TGCGCCAGCAGCCCGAGGGTGGGACAGCCCCAGCATTTT.